The present entry profiles one T cell receptor (beta chain) with its context. The protocol was immunoSEQ multiplex PCR, while the TCRdb copy is restricted to in-frame clones and leaves out a portion. This repertoire shows about 84,000 clones, around 83% found once; its top ten account for 0.2% to 0.25%. The sample comes from a study of OX40 agonist ivuxolimab in advanced cancers. The clonotype originates from an adult with an advanced solid tumor such as melanoma, head and neck, liver or kidney cancer. This material consisted of CD4+ or CD8+ T cells sorted from blood, taken in a trial of the OX40 agonist ivuxolimab.

CDR3 loop: CASSWPRLAGDQETQYF. The CDR3 DNA sequence: TGTGCCAGCAGTTGGCCCCGACTAGCGGGAGACCAAGAGACCCAGTACTTC. The V and J genes are TRBV7-2 and TRBJ2-5; 12 nucleotides align to TRBD2. There are 17 residues in the CDR3. Trimming removed 6 bases from V and 0 bases from J; junction bases left unmatched: 8. CDR1 and CDR2 from the germline V gene are SGHTA and FQGNSA.